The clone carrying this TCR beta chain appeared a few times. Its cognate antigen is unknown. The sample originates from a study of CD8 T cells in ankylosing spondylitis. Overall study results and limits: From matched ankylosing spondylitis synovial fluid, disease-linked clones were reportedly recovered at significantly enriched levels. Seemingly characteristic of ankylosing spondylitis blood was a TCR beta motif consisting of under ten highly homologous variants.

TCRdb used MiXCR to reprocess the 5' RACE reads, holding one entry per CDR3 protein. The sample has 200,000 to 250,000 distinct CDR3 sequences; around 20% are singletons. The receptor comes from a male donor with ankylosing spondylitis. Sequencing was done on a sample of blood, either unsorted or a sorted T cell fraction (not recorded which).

The CDR3 DNA sequence: TGTGCCAGCAGTTACTCAAATGAGCAGTTCTTC. Protein sequence: CASSYSNEQFF. The chain has TRBV6-2 or TRBV6-3 and TRBJ2-1; D remains ambiguous. The CDR3 has 11 residues. CDR1 is MNHEY, CDR2 SVGEGT, per germline. Trimming took 0 bases from V and 7 from J, leaving 1 base between them.